Presented here are 4 T cell receptor beta chains from one specimen sequenced in a study of blood T cells in healthy people across ages. A J-beta primer mix and a sample-barcoded 5' primer were used in a second PCR of about 7 to 11 cycles. TCRdb passed the 5' RACE reads through MiXCR, listing each CDR3 protein once. The table has about 640,000 distinct CDR3 sequences, 45% to 65% seen once. Input material: blood. Receptors originate from a man between 60 and 75 years old in good health.

The sample holds one count of this clonotype. The genes are TRBV11-2 and TRBJ2-3; D could derive from TRBD1 or TRBD2 (6 bases each). V lost 1 base to trimming and J lost 11 bases, with 13 bases between them. Germline CDR1 and CDR2: SGHAT and FQNNGV. This CDR3 comprises 13 residues. The CDR3 coding sequence is TGTGCCAGCAGCTTAGGGGGACTCAGGGGGCAGTATTTT. As protein: CASSLGGLRGQYF.

In this sample, this clonotype turned up a few times. V usage is TRBV6-5 and J usage is TRBJ2-5; 7 bases line up with TRBD2. The junction had 6 bases not matched to a gene; V was cut back by 6 bases and J by 5 bases. Germline V gene data show CDR1 as MNHEY and CDR2 as SVGAGI. The CDR3 extends over 13 amino acids. The CDR3, as DNA: TGTGCCAGCAGAATTAGCGGGTCGGAGACCCAGTACTTC. Translating gives CASRISGSETQYF.

The V and J genes are TRBV29-1 and TRBJ2-3, with a weak D call TRBD2 (5 bases). V lost 1 base and J lost 3, with 5 bases in between. The CDR3 consists of 12 residues. Germline V gene sequence: CDR1 SQVTM, CDR2 ANQGSEA. CDR3 DNA sequence: TGCAGCGTTGAAGCGGGGACAGATACGCAGTATTTT. Amino acid sequence: CSVEAGTDTQYF.

This clonotype was seen a handful of times. This chain joins TRBV10-3 and TRBJ2-5; D remains ambiguous. This CDR3 spans 13 amino acids. The V end lost 2 bases, the J end lost 0 bases, and 4 bases lay between the germline ends. Germline V CDR1 and CDR2: ENHRY, SYGVKD. Here the CDR3 DNA reads TGTGCCATCAGTGAGGGTTACCAAGAGACCCAGTACTTC. Translating it yields CAISEGYQETQYF.